What follows are 32 T cell receptor beta chains derived from one specimen sequenced in a study of T cells in tuberculosis. Profiled with immunoSEQ multiplex PCR; TCRdb holds only in-frame clones, not every one. The sample shows fewer than 35,000 clones, around 95% of them seen only once. What was sequenced was PBMCs. The receptors come from a donor between 10 and 35 years old with latent tuberculosis or without tuberculosis infection.

The CDR3: CASSPEQTQYF. The CDR3 DNA reads TGTGCCAGCTCACCAGAGCAGACCCAGTACTTC. The chain has TRBV18 and TRBJ2-5, with D unclear. V shed 2 bases and J shed 6 bases, with 4 bases lying between them. The CDR3 is made up of 11 amino acids. Germline lookup yields CDR1 KGHSH and CDR2 LQKENI.

V is TRBV7-2 and J is TRBJ1-2; TRBD1 is a possible D gene (6 bases). Germline V gene sequence: CDR1 SGHTA, CDR2 FQGNSA. There are 13 residues in the CDR3. Deletions cut 5 bases from V and 4 bases from J, with 11 bases between. Here the CDR3 reads CASSQGGGYGYTF. The CDR3 region has the DNA TGTGCCAGCAGCCAAGGGGGGGGCTATGGCTACACCTTC. Using reference TRBV7-2 and TRBJ1-2 for the parts outside the CDR3, the full variable domain is GAGVSQSPSNKVTEKGKDVELRCDPISGHTALYWYRQSLGQGLEFLIYFQGNSAPDKSGLPSDRFSAERTGGSVSTLTIQRTQQEDSAVYLCASSQGGGYGYTFGSGTRLTVV.

The chain is built from TRBV19 and TRBJ2-7, with TRBD1 matching 10 bases. Trimming removed 1 base from V and 3 bases from J; junction bases left unmatched: 3. CDR3 length equals 15 residues. Germline V gives CDR1 LNHDA, CDR2 SQIVND (reference sequence). CDR3 sequence: CASSIAGTGDYEQYF. The CDR3 DNA is TGTGCCAGTAGTATAGCGGGGACAGGGGACTACGAGCAGTACTTC.

V gene TRBV27 combines with J gene TRBJ1-1; 9 nucleotides agree with TRBD1. This CDR3 has 15 amino acids. The germline gives CDR1 MNHEY, CDR2 SMNVEV (reference sequence). The V gene end was trimmed by 0 bases and the J gene end by 4 bases; junction bases not matched to a gene: 3. In nucleotides, the CDR3 is TGTGCCAGCAGTTTATCGGGACAGGGAGGCACTGAAGCTTTCTTT. Protein: CASSLSGQGGTEAFF.

V and J are TRBV5-6 and TRBJ2-1; 7 bases match TRBD1. Germline loops: CDR1 SGHDT, CDR2 YYEEEE. The junction had 12 bases not matched to a gene; V was cut back by 4 bases and J by 5 bases. The CDR3 length is 16 residues. The CDR3 coding sequence is TGTGCCAGCAGCGCGACAGGGCACGGTTCTAACAATGAGCAGTTCTTC. This translates into CASSATGHGSNNEQFF.

The chain links TRBV5-1 to TRBJ1-1; a weak D match, TRBD1 (5 bases). Germline V gives CDR1 SGHRS, CDR2 YFSETQ. The germline V and J ends were trimmed by 4 bases and 1 base, with 17 bases remaining between them. This CDR3 has 16 residues. CDR3 DNA: TGCGCCAGCAGCCCGGGATGGGGGAGGGAGAACACTGAAGCTTTCTTT. The encoded protein is CASSPGWGRENTEAFF.

The rearrangement uses TRBV4-3 and TRBJ2-3; the match to TRBD2 covers 10 bases. Germline CDR1 reads LGHNA; CDR2 reads YSLEER. This CDR3 is 15 amino acids long. Trimming took 3 bases from V and 6 from J; bases not matched to a gene: 6. CDR3 in DNA: TGCGCCAGCAGCCACAGCGGGGGGGCGGATGATACGCAGTATTTT. It is translated as CASSHSGGADDTQYF.

The sample holds one count of this clone. The chain couples TRBV5-1 to TRBJ1-1, with TRBD1 matching 7 bases. V lost 2 bases to trimming and J lost 1 base; unmatched junction nucleotides: 5. The CDR3 runs to 15 residues. Per germline, CDR1 SGHRS and CDR2 YFSETQ. The chain's CDR3 is CASSFTGVGNTEAFF. The DNA of the CDR3 is TGCGCCAGCAGCTTCACAGGGGTAGGGAACACTGAAGCTTTCTTT.

The chain employs TRBV7-2 and TRBJ2-3; 7 bases line up with TRBD2. The CDR3 is 14 residues long. V trimming: 5 bases; J trimming: 6 bases; junction bases outside the gene matches: 8. CDR1 is SGHTA, CDR2 FQGNSA, per germline. For the CDR3, the DNA is TGTGCCAGCAGCATCGGACTAGAGTCGGATACGCAGTATTTT. Translated: CASSIGLESDTQYF.

The genes are TRBV27 and TRBJ1-2, with 7 bases identical to TRBD1. Per the germline V gene, CDR1 is MNHEY and CDR2 is SMNVEV (reference sequence). V was clipped by 4 bases and J by 1 base; unmatched bases: 6. The CDR3 has 15 amino acids. The CDR3 DNA reads TGTGCCAGCAGTTATACCTACAGGGGTAACTATGGCTACACCTTC. Its translation: CASSYTYRGNYGYTF.

The V and J genes are TRBV23-1 and TRBJ1-2; D may be TRBD1 (6 bases). TRBV23-1 is an open reading frame whose function is uncertain. The CDR3 consists of 13 residues. Trimming shortened V by 6 bases and J by 3 bases, and 11 bases separated the two germline ends. The CDR3 DNA sequence: TGCGCCAGCAGGGACAGTTTGGACTATGGCTACACCTTC. The encoded protein is CASRDSLDYGYTF.

The chain combines TRBV27 with TRBJ2-7, with 13 bases matching TRBD2. The germline gives CDR1 MNHEY, CDR2 SMNVEV (reference sequence). The junction had 5 bases not matched to a gene; V was cut back by 5 bases and J by 1 base. CDR3 length: 16 amino acids. CDR3 DNA sequence: TGTGCCAGCAGTCAAGCGACTAGCGGGGGGTCCTACGAGCAGTACTTC. It encodes CASSQATSGGSYEQYF.

This sequence joins TRBV10-2 and TRBJ2-1; TRBD2 matches 10 bases. This CDR3 is built from 16 residues. Looked up from germline, CDR1 is WSHSY and CDR2 is SAAADI. Germline trimming cut 8 bases from V and 0 bases from J; bases unmatched to any gene: 7. CDR3 nucleotides: TGCGCCAGCCTCGGCGCTAGCGGGAGCTCCTACAATGAGCAGTTCTTC. It yields the protein CASLGASGSSYNEQFF.

The chain couples TRBV4-3 to TRBJ2-1; the match to TRBD2 covers 14 bases. Germline lookup yields CDR1 LGHNA and CDR2 YSLEER. V was clipped by 2 bases and J by 10 bases; unmatched bases: 10. The CDR3 contains 17 residues. The DNA of the CDR3 is TGCGCCAGCAGCCAAAGACTAGCGGGGGGGCCGTATAAAGAGCAGTTCTTC. Its translation is CASSQRLAGGPYKEQFF.

The V gene is TRBV5-1, the J gene TRBJ2-1; a possible D gene is TRBD2 (6 bases). The CDR3 covers 16 residues. Germline V CDR1 and CDR2: SGHRS, YFSETQ. The V gene lost 0 bases and the J gene lost 6 bases, with 16 bases spanning the gap. This chain's CDR3 is CASSLARDSSRNEQFF. The CDR3 nucleotides read TGCGCCAGCAGCTTGGCCAGGGACTCCTCCCGCAATGAGCAGTTCTTC.

The V gene is TRBV7-9, the J gene TRBJ2-7, with 14 bases identical to TRBD2. V gave up 5 bases and J gave up 0 bases; unmatched junction bases: 9. The CDR3 spans 18 residues. Germline CDR1 is SEHNR and CDR2 is FQNEAQ (reference sequence). The CDR3 coding sequence is TGTGCCAGCAGCGCCCCCGGGACTAGCGGGAGTCTCTCCTACGAGCAGTACTTC. It is translated as CASSAPGTSGSLSYEQYF.

The rearrangement uses TRBV19 and TRBJ2-5; D remains unclear. V was pared by 5 bases and J by 3 bases, with 7 bases between. The CDR3 is 12 amino acids. The germline gives CDR1 LNHDA, CDR2 SQIVND (reference sequence). CDR3 sequence (DNA): TGTGCCAGTAGTGAAACAGAAGAGACCCAGTACTTC. Amino acids: CASSETEETQYF. The whole variable domain, filled in from reference TRBV19 and TRBJ2-5, reads DGGITQSPKYLFRKEGQNVTLSCEQNLNHDAMYWYRQDPGQGLRLIYYSQIVNDFQKGDIAEGYSVSREKKESFPLTVTSAQKNPTAFYLCASSETEETQYFGPGTRLLVL.

This clone was picked up one time. The chain couples TRBV6-6 to TRBJ1-1; perhaps TRBD1 as D (6 bases). CDR3 length: 12 amino acids. V was cut by 5 bases and J by 3 bases, with 7 bases left in between. The V gene's germline CDR1 is MNHNY and CDR2 SVGAGI (reference sequence). For the CDR3, the DNA is TGTGCCAGCAGTAGGACAGACACTGAAGCTTTCTTT. Its protein product is CASSRTDTEAFF.

In nucleotides, the CDR3 is TGCGCCAGCAGCGCCTCGATCGGGACAGGGGACAATGAGCAGTTCTTC. It encodes CASSASIGTGDNEQFF. V usage is TRBV5-1 and J usage is TRBJ2-1; 10 nucleotides line up with TRBD1. V shed 4 bases and J 5 bases; nucleotides not matched to a gene: 9. This CDR3 has 16 residues. CDR1 SGHRS and CDR2 YFSETQ come from the germline V gene.

This chain joins TRBV9 and TRBJ2-2, with 14 bases matching TRBD2. The germline CDR1 and CDR2 sequences are SGDLS and YYNGEE. With V trimmed by 6 bases and J by 5 bases, 3 bases remained unmatched. This CDR3 comprises 15 residues. In DNA form, the CDR3 reads TGTGCCAGCACCTGGACTAGCGGGGGGACCGGGGAGCTGTTTTTT. The encoded protein is CASTWTSGGTGELFF.

This chain joins TRBV9 and TRBJ2-7; 7 nucleotides line up with TRBD1. Germline V lookup: CDR1 SGDLS, CDR2 YYNGEE. This CDR3 has 17 residues. The V and J ends lost 3 bases and 3 bases, in that order; junction bases with no gene match: 15. The CDR3 nucleotides read TGTGCCAGCAGCGCCGGCGGAATAGGCAGGGGGAGCTACGAGCAGTACTTC. Its protein product is CASSAGGIGRGSYEQYF.

The V call is TRBV4-3, the J call TRBJ2-1; a possible D gene is TRBD2 (7 bases). The CDR3 contains 17 residues. Germline V gene data show CDR1 as LGHNA and CDR2 as YSLEER. V was clipped by 1 base and J by 3 bases, with 16 bases between them. The CDR3 bases are TGCGCCAGCAGCCAAGCGGAGAGGGGGGGCCTCTACAATGAGCAGTTCTTC. The encoded protein is CASSQAERGGLYNEQFF.

The chain couples TRBV2 to TRBJ2-1; 10 bases match TRBD2. The ends lost 6 bases at V and 2 bases at J; junction bases unmatched: 4. The V gene's germline CDR1 is SNHLY and CDR2 FYNNEI. The CDR3 length is 15 residues. The CDR3 DNA follows: TGTGCCAGCAGCTCTCTAGCGGGGGCCTACAATGAGCAGTTCTTC. The encoded protein is CASSSLAGAYNEQFF.

The chain recombines TRBV5-1 with TRBJ1-1; D is possibly TRBD1 (6 bases). The CDR3 is made up of 13 amino acids. V gave up 3 bases and J gave up 3 bases, with 9 bases separating them. Germline assignment: CDR1 SGHRS and CDR2 YFSETQ. The DNA of the CDR3 is TGCGCCAGCAGCTCCGGACAGCACACTGAAGCTTTCTTT. Translating it yields CASSSGQHTEAFF.

The chain carries TRBV20-1 and TRBJ2-1, with D perhaps matching TRBD1 (5 bases). This CDR3 region has 11 residues. V was shortened by 6 bases and J by 4 bases, with 7 bases between the two germline ends. Germline V gene lookup returns CDR1 DFQATT and CDR2 SNEGSKA (reference sequence). DNA for the CDR3: TGCAGTGCCGACAGTTACAATGAGCAGTTCTTC. Translation: CSADSYNEQFF.

The V gene is TRBV6-5, the J gene TRBJ1-2, with 7 bases identical to TRBD1. CDR3 length: 14 residues. Germline CDR1 is MNHEY and CDR2 is SVGAGI. V shed 11 bases, J shed 4 bases, and the junction held 13 bases outside the gene matches. The CDR3 nucleotides read TGTGCCTCCCGGACAGGACTCGACATCTATGGCTACACCTTC. This codes for CASRTGLDIYGYTF.

The rearrangement joins TRBV29-1 to TRBJ1-1; possibly TRBD1 for D (5 bases). V was shortened by 5 bases and J by 0 bases, with 13 bases between the two germline ends. Germline lookup yields CDR1 SQVTM and CDR2 ANQGSEA. This CDR3 is built from 14 residues. DNA for the CDR3: TGCAGCGTTCAAACCAGGGTCATGAACACTGAAGCTTTCTTT. As protein: CSVQTRVMNTEAFF.

The J gene is TRBJ2-3, the V gene TRBV10-1; 11 nucleotides align to TRBD2. V gave up 4 bases and J gave up 0 bases; unmatched junction bases: 0. The CDR3 has 15 amino acids. Germline-derived CDR1 and CDR2 are WNHNN and SYGVQD (reference sequence). The CDR3: CASSGTSGSTDTQYF. The CDR3 DNA is TGCGCCAGCAGTGGGACTAGCGGGAGCACAGATACGCAGTATTTT.

This chain joins TRBV28 and TRBJ1-2; 7 nucleotides match TRBD1. The CDR3 length is 16 residues. The V gene end was trimmed by 6 bases and the J gene end by 5 bases; junction bases not matched to a gene: 15. Germline CDR1 reads MDHEN; CDR2 reads SYDVKM. The CDR3 nucleotides read TGTGCCAGCAGCTCCACCTCTCAGGGGGTTTTATATGGCTACACCTTC. Protein product: CASSSTSQGVLYGYTF.

The J gene is TRBJ1-2, the V gene TRBV19; maybe TRBD1 (5 bases). Looked up from germline, CDR1 is LNHDA and CDR2 is SQIVND (reference sequence). Trimming cost V 5 bases and J 8 bases, with 21 bases left between them. The CDR3 has 15 residues. The CDR3 DNA reads as TGTGCCAGTAGTGTATTTGGAGGGGAGATAGGGGGCTACACCTTC. Translation gives CASSVFGGEIGGYTF.

The chain uses TRBV4-2 and TRBJ1-2; a possible D gene is TRBD1 (5 bases). The germline gives CDR1 LGHNA, CDR2 YNFKEQ. Trimming took 0 bases from V and 4 from J, leaving 18 bases between them. The CDR3 covers 17 residues. DNA for the CDR3: TGTGCCAGCAGCCAAGATGCGGGGTATTGGGACCCCTATGGCTACACCTTC. The encoded protein is CASSQDAGYWDPYGYTF.

The chain recombines TRBV18 with TRBJ1-4; 7 bases align to TRBD1. This CDR3 is built from 13 residues. With 8 bases clipped from V and 5 bases from J, the junction kept 5 bases outside the gene matches. Germline V CDR1 and CDR2: KGHSH, LQKENI. CDR3 bases: TGTGCCAGCACAACAGGGGTGAATGAAAAACTGTTTTTT. Its translation is CASTTGVNEKLFF. Combining the CDR3 with reference TRBV18 and TRBJ1-4 gives the whole variable domain NAGVMQNPRHLVRRRGQEARLRCSPMKGHSHVYWYRQLPEEGLKFMVYLQKENIIDESGMPKERFSAEFPKEGPSILRIQQVVRGDSAAYFCASTTGVNEKLFFGSGTQLSVL.